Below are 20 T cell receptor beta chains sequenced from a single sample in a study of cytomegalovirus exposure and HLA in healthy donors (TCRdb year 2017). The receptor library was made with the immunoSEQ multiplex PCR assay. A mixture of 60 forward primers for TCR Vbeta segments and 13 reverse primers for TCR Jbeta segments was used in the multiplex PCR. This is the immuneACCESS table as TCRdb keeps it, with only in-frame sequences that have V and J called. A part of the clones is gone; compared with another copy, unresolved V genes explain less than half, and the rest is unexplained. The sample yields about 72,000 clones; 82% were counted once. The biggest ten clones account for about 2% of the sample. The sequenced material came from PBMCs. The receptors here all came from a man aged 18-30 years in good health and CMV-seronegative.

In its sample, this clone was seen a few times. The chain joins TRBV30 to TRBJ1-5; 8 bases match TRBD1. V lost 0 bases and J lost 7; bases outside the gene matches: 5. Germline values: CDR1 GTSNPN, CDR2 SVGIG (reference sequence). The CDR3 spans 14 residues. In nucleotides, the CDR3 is TGTGCCTGGAGTGTACGACAGGGGAGCCAGCCCCAGCATTTT. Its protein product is CAWSVRQGSQPQHF.

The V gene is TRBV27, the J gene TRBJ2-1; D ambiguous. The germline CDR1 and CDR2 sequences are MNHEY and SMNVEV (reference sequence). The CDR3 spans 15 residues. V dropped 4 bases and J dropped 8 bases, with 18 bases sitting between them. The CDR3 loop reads CASSSSQSHVDEQFF. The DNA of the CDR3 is TGTGCCAGCAGTTCTTCCCAGTCCCATGTTGATGAGCAGTTCTTC.

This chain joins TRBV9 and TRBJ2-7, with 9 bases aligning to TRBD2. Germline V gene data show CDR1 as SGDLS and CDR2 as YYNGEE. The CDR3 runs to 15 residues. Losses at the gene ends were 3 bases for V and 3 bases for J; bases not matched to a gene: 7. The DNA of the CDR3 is TGTGCCAGCAGCGCGACCGGGACTAGCTTCTACGAGCAGTACTTC. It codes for CASSATGTSFYEQYF.

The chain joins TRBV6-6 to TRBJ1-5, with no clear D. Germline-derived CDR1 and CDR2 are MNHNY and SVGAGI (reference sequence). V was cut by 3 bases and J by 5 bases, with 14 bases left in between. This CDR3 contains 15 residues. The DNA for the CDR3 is TGTGCCAGCAGTTATTTACGCCGGAGGGATCAGCCCCAGCATTTT. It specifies CASSYLRRRDQPQHF.

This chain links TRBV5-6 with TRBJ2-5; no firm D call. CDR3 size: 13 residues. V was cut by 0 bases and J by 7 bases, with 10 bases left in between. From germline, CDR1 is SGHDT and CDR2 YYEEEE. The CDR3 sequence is CASSLERRGTQYF. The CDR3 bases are TGTGCCAGCAGCTTGGAACGGCGCGGGACCCAGTACTTC.

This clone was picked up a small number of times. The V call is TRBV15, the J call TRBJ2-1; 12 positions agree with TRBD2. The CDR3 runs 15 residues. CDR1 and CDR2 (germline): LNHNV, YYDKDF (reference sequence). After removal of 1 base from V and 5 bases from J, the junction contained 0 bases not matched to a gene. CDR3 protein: CATSRGLAGDNEQFF. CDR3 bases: TGTGCCACCAGCAGAGGACTAGCGGGGGACAATGAGCAGTTCTTC. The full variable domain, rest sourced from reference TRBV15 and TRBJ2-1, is DAMVIQNPRYQVTQFGKPVTLSCSQTLNHNVMYWYQQKSSQAPKLLFHYYDKDFNNEADTPDNFQSRRPNTSFCFLDIRSPGLGDTAMYLCATSRGLAGDNEQFFGPGTRLTVL.

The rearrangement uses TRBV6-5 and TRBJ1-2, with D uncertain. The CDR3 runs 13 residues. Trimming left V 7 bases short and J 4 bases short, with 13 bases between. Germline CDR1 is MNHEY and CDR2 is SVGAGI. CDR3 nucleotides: TGTGCCAGCACCACTATACCACGCTATGGCTACACCTTC. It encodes CASTTIPRYGYTF.

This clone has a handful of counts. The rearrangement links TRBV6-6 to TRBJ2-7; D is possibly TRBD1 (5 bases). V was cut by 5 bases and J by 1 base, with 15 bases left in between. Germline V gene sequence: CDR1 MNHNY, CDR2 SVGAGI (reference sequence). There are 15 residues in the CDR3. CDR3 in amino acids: CASSDQGEASYEQYF. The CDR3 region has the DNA TGTGCCAGCAGTGACCAGGGTGAAGCATCCTACGAGCAGTACTTC.

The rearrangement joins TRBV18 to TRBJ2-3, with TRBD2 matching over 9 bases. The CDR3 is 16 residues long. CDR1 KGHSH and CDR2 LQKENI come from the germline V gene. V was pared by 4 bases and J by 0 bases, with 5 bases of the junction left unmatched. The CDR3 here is CASSRATSGSTDTQYF. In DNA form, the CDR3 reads TGTGCCAGCTCACGGGCCACTAGCGGGAGCACAGATACGCAGTATTTT.

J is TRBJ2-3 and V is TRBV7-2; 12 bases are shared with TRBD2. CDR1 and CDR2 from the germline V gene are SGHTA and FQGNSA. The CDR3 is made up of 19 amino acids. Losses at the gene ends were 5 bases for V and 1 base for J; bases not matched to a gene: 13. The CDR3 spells CASSQLTSGRLMGTDTQYF. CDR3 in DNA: TGTGCCAGCAGCCAATTAACTAGCGGGAGGCTTATGGGCACAGATACGCAGTATTTT.

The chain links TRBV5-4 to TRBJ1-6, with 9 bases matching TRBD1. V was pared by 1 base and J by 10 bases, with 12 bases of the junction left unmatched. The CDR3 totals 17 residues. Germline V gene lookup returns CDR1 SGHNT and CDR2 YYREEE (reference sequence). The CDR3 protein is CASSLPAGQGLDSPLHF. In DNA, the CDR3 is TGTGCCAGCAGCTTGCCTGCGGGACAGGGTCTCGACTCACCCCTCCACTTT.

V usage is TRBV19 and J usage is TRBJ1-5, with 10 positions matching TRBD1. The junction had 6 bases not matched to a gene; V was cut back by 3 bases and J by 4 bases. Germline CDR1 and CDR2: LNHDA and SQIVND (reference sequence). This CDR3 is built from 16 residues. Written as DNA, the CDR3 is TGTGCCAGTAGTATCTCCCGACAGGGGGCGAATCAGCCCCAGCATTTT. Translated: CASSISRQGANQPQHF.

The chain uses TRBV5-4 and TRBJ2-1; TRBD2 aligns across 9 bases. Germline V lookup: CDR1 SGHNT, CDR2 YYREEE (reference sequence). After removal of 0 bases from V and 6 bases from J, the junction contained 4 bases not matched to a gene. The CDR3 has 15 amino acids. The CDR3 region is CASSLGAGGPNEQFF. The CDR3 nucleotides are TGTGCCAGCAGCTTGGGGGCGGGAGGGCCCAATGAGCAGTTCTTC.

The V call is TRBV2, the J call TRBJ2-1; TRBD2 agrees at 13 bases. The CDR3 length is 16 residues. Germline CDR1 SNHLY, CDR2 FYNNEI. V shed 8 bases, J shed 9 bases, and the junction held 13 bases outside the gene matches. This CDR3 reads CASVHPGLAGRGEQFF. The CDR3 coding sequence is TGTGCCAGCGTACACCCGGGACTAGCGGGGCGGGGTGAGCAGTTCTTC.

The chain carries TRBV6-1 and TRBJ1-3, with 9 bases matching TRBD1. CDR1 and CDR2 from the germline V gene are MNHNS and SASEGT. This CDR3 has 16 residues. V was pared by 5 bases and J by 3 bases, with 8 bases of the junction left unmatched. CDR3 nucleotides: TGTGCCAGCAGTAAAGAGACAGGGGGATTTGGAAACACCATATATTTT. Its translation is CASSKETGGFGNTIYF.

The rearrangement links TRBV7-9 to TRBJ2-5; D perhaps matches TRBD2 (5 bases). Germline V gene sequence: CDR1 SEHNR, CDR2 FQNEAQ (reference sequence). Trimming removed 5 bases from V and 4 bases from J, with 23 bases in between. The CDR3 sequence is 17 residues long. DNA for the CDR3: TGTGCCAGCAGCCTGACTTTACAAGCGGTCCTGGTAGAGACCCAGTACTTC. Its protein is CASSLTLQAVLVETQYF.

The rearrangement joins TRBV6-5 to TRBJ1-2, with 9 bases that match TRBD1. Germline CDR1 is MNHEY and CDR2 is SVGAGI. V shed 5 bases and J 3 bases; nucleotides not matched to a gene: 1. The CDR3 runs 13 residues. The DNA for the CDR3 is TGTGCCAGCAGTAGGGACAGGGACTATGGCTACACCTTC. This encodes CASSRDRDYGYTF.

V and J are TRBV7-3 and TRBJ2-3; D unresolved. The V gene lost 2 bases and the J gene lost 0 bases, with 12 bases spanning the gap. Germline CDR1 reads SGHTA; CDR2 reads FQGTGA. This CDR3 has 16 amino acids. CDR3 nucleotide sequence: TGTGCCAGCAGCTTAGTCCCTGTTCCGAGCACAGATACGCAGTATTTT. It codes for CASSLVPVPSTDTQYF.

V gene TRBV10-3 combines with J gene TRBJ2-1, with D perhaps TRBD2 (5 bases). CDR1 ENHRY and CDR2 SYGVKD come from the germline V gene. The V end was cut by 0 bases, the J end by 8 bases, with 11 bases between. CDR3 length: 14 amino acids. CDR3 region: CAISESYGRDEQFF. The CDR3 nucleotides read TGTGCCATCAGTGAGTCGTATGGGCGGGATGAGCAGTTCTTC.

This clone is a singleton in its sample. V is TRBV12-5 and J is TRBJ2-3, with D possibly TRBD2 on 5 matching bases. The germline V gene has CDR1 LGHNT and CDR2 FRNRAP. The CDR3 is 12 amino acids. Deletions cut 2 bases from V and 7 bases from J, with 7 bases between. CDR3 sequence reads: CASGLSGHTQYF. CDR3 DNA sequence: TGTGCTAGTGGTTTGAGCGGACATACGCAGTATTTT.